One and the same sample provided the 22 T cell receptor beta chains below, sequenced in a study of blood T cell repertoires in COVID-19. Only in-frame clones appear in the TCRdb table, and some are missing; sequencing was by immunoSEQ multiplex PCR. The sample lists about 200,000 clones; over 80% were seen once. Input material: peripheral blood. The source of these receptors is a human donor in a cohort sampled during active COVID-19.

This chain links TRBV7-2 with TRBJ1-1; D is uncertain. The V gene's germline CDR1 is SGHTA and CDR2 FQGNSA. The V end lost 6 bases, the J end lost 12 bases, and 26 bases lay between the germline ends. The length of the CDR3 is 15 residues. The CDR3 protein is CASSNPGEQTSAPFF. The CDR3 coding sequence is TGTGCCAGCAGTAACCCCGGGGAGCAGACATCGGCTCCTTTCTTT.

The CDR3 loop is CASSFRDSNYGYTF. The CDR3 bases are TGTGCCAGCAGTTTCCGGGACAGCAACTATGGCTACACCTTC. J is TRBJ1-2 and V is TRBV28; TRBD1 agrees at 7 bases. This CDR3 spans 14 amino acids. V dropped 3 bases and J dropped 2; count of bases not matched to a gene: 3. Germline-derived CDR1 and CDR2 are MDHEN and SYDVKM.

The V call is TRBV10-3, the J call TRBJ2-7; 11 nucleotides line up with TRBD2. The CDR3 totals 18 residues. V dropped 2 bases and J dropped 2; count of bases not matched to a gene: 11. CDR1 is ENHRY and CDR2 is SYGVKD in the germline V gene. The CDR3 DNA is TGTGCCATCAGTGAGCGCGGGAGGGGGACTAGCGGCACCTACGAGCAGTACTTC. This codes for CAISERGRGTSGTYEQYF.

The CDR3 coding sequence is TGTGCCAGCAGCTTAGGTCGGGTTACTTCCTACGAGCAGTACTTC. Residues: CASSLGRVTSYEQYF. The rearrangement links TRBV7-2 to TRBJ2-7, with D uncertain. Trimming shortened V by 1 base and J by 1 base, and 11 bases separated the two germline ends. The germline gives CDR1 SGHTA, CDR2 FQGNSA. The CDR3 runs to 15 residues. The whole variable domain, filled in from reference TRBV7-2 and TRBJ2-7, reads GAGVSQSPSNKVTEKGKDVELRCDPISGHTALYWYRQSLGQGLEFLIYFQGNSAPDKSGLPSDRFSAERTGGSVSTLTIQRTQQEDSAVYLCASSLGRVTSYEQYFGPGTRLTVT.

This rearrangement joins TRBV19 to TRBJ1-5; 7 bases align to TRBD1. Germline V gene sequence: CDR1 LNHDA, CDR2 SQIVND (reference sequence). Trimming took 5 bases from V and 0 from J; bases not matched to a gene: 13. The CDR3 runs 18 residues. The CDR3 reads CASSAFGTGQYSNQPQHF. The CDR3 DNA reads TGTGCCAGTAGTGCCTTTGGGACGGGACAGTATAGCAATCAGCCCCAGCATTTT. The whole variable domain, remainder taken from reference TRBV19 and TRBJ1-5, is DGGITQSPKYLFRKEGQNVTLSCEQNLNHDAMYWYRQDPGQGLRLIYYSQIVNDFQKGDIAEGYSVSREKKESFPLTVTSAQKNPTAFYLCASSAFGTGQYSNQPQHFGDGTRLSIL.

This clone was detected once. This chain links TRBV6-1 with TRBJ2-7; TRBD2 might be the D (5 bases). Germline V gene data show CDR1 as MNHNS and CDR2 as SASEGT. This CDR3 contains 14 residues. V lost 2 bases to trimming and J lost 6 bases, with 14 bases between them. The CDR3 sequence: CASSERIDGGEQYF. CDR3 bases: TGTGCCAGCAGTGAAAGGATCGACGGAGGCGAGCAGTACTTC.

CDR3 sequence reads: CASSQDGGQGKNIQYF. CDR3 nucleotide sequence: TGTGCCAGCAGCCAAGATGGGGGACAGGGGAAAAACATTCAGTACTTC. The chain has TRBV4-2 and TRBJ2-4; 10 bases map to TRBD1. Unmatched junction bases numbered 3, after V lost 0 bases and J lost 4 bases. Looked up from germline, CDR1 is LGHNA and CDR2 is YNFKEQ. The CDR3 extends over 16 amino acids.

The chain combines TRBV28 with TRBJ1-1; D gene unclear. V was cut by 3 bases and J by 11 bases, with 10 bases left in between. This CDR3 has 11 amino acids. Germline V lookup: CDR1 MDHEN, CDR2 SYDVKM. CDR3 in amino acids: CASSFSRGAFF. CDR3 nucleotide sequence: TGTGCCAGCAGTTTTTCTCGGGGTGCTTTCTTT.

This chain connects TRBV6-6 to TRBJ2-3; TRBD2 agrees at 13 bases. V was pared by 6 bases and J by 2 bases, with 5 bases of the junction left unmatched. This CDR3 has 16 residues. Germline V CDR1 and CDR2: MNHNY, SVGAGI (reference sequence). The CDR3 sequence: CASRTSGRRHTDTQYF. The CDR3 nucleotides are TGTGCCAGCAGGACTAGCGGGAGGCGACACACAGATACGCAGTATTTT.

This chain joins TRBV2 and TRBJ2-2; 7 bases agree with TRBD2. Germline V gene lookup returns CDR1 SNHLY and CDR2 FYNNEI. V was pared by 8 bases and J by 3 bases, with 12 bases of the junction left unmatched. The CDR3 length is 16 residues. CDR3 coding DNA: TGTGCCAGCTCTAGGGTCCGGCTAGCGGACACCGGGGAGCTGTTTTTT. It codes for CASSRVRLADTGELFF.

The V and J genes are TRBV6-5 and TRBJ1-3, with D uncertain. Germline assignment: CDR1 MNHEY and CDR2 SVGAGI. Trimming pared 2 bases from V and 0 bases from J, leaving 8 bases between. There are 15 residues in the CDR3. For the CDR3, the DNA is TGTGCCAGCAGTTACGCACATGACTCTGGAAACACCATATATTTT. Translated, it gives CASSYAHDSGNTIYF.

The chain carries TRBV3-1 (or the pseudogene TRBV3-2) and TRBJ1-2; the D gene is possibly TRBD1 (6 bases). This CDR3 is 15 amino acids long. Trimming removed 6 bases at V and 6 bases at J, with 20 bases between. Germline CDR1 reads LGHDT; CDR2 reads YNNKEL (reference sequence). CDR3 residues: CASSLLMGGANGYTF. CDR3 bases: TGTGCCAGCAGTCTACTAATGGGGGGGGCGAATGGCTACACCTTC.

The rearrangement uses TRBV6-5 and TRBJ2-7, with 11 bases that match TRBD2. With 5 bases clipped from V and 7 bases from J, the junction kept 4 bases outside the gene matches. This CDR3 region has 13 residues. In germline, CDR1 is MNHEY, CDR2 SVGAGI. CDR3 in amino acids: CASSTSGRLEQYF. CDR3 nucleotide sequence: TGTGCCAGCAGTACTAGCGGGAGACTTGAGCAGTACTTC.

This rearrangement joins TRBV5-4 to TRBJ2-3, with D possibly TRBD1 on 5 matching bases. Trimming shortened V by 4 bases and J by 5 bases, and 14 bases separated the two germline ends. The CDR3 contains 14 residues. Germline-derived CDR1 and CDR2 are SGHNT and YYREEE (reference sequence). This CDR3 is CASSPGTTEDTQYF. CDR3 sequence (DNA): TGTGCCAGCAGCCCAGGAACGACAGAAGATACGCAGTATTTT.

A single count supports this clone. This chain joins TRBV7-9 and TRBJ2-1; 12 bases are shared with TRBD1. V was pared by 5 bases and J by 8 bases, with 7 bases of the junction left unmatched. The V gene's germline CDR1 is SEHNR and CDR2 FQNEAQ (reference sequence). This CDR3 has 15 amino acids. CDR3 region: CASSAGTGGWDEQFF. DNA of the CDR3: TGTGCCAGCAGCGCCGGGACAGGGGGCTGGGATGAGCAGTTCTTC.

This clone came up a few times. V gene TRBV7-2 combines with J gene TRBJ2-1; maybe TRBD2 (5 bases). V lost 3 bases and J lost 5, with 11 bases in between. The CDR3 is 14 amino acids. Germline CDR1 reads SGHTA; CDR2 reads FQGNSA. The CDR3 sequence: CASSLNEGNNEQFF. The CDR3 DNA is TGTGCCAGCAGCTTGAATGAGGGAAACAATGAGCAGTTCTTC.

This clone has only one observation. The J gene is TRBJ2-7, the V gene TRBV27, with D tentatively TRBD1 (6 bases). The germline CDR1 and CDR2 sequences are MNHEY and SMNVEV (reference sequence). CDR3 length: 14 amino acids. Trimming stripped 7 bases from V and 2 bases from J, with 15 bases between. The CDR3 sequence: CASTRTANTYEQYF. The CDR3, as DNA: TGTGCCAGCACCCGGACAGCTAATACCTACGAGCAGTACTTC.

This clone appeared a single time. This same CDR3 is encoded by further DNA sequences in the sample. This sequence joins TRBV18 and TRBJ1-3; TRBD1 aligns across 8 bases. This CDR3 is built from 15 residues. CDR1 is KGHSH and CDR2 is LQKENI in the germline V gene. Trimming at V came to 2 bases and at J to 2 bases, leaving 2 bases not matched to a gene. The CDR3 spells CASSPDRGPGNTIYF. CDR3 nucleotide sequence: TGTGCCAGCTCACCAGACAGGGGCCCTGGAAACACCATATATTTT.

V gene TRBV6-6 combines with J gene TRBJ2-5; TRBD1 is a possible D gene (7 bases). Germline lookup yields CDR1 MNHNY and CDR2 SVGAGI (reference sequence). Trimming shortened V by 3 bases and J by 5 bases, and 16 bases separated the two germline ends. This CDR3 contains 15 residues. CDR3 sequence: CASSYGGTEKETQYF. In nucleotides, the CDR3 is TGTGCCAGCAGTTATGGCGGGACAGAGAAGGAGACCCAGTACTTC.

V gene TRBV28 combines with J gene TRBJ1-1, with 8 bases fitting TRBD1. CDR1 and CDR2 (germline): MDHEN, SYDVKM. Trimming took 1 base from V and 4 from J; bases not matched to a gene: 8. The CDR3 extends over 16 amino acids. The CDR3 DNA is TGTGCCAGCAGTTTATCGGTCAGGGGGCCTCGCACTGAAGCTTTCTTT. Translated, it gives CASSLSVRGPRTEAFF.

In nucleotides, the CDR3 is TGTGCCAGCAGCCATGAGTCCCAAGAGACCCAGTACTTC. Translation: CASSHESQETQYF. The chain combines TRBV3-1 (or the pseudogene TRBV3-2) with TRBJ2-5; no definite D call. The ends were cut back, 3 bases at V and 1 base at J, with 6 bases in the middle. This CDR3 comprises 13 residues. CDR1 and CDR2 from the germline V gene are LGHDT and YNNKEL (reference sequence).

This chain joins TRBV30 and TRBJ1-1; a weak D match, TRBD1 (5 bases). The CDR3 contains 12 residues. Germline values: CDR1 GTSNPN, CDR2 SVGIG (reference sequence). V was pared by 4 bases and J by 2 bases, with 8 bases between. CDR3 protein: CAWNQGNTEAFF. The CDR3 region has the DNA TGTGCCTGGAATCAGGGTAACACTGAAGCTTTCTTT.